The clone carrying this T cell receptor beta chain was counted between two and nine times. 60 Vbeta and 13 Jbeta primers were used in PCR. Assay: immunoSEQ multiplex PCR; the TCRdb copy retains only in-frame clones and omits some. The sample includes approximately 220,000 clones, 60% to 85% of them seen just once. The data were taken from a study of cytomegalovirus exposure and HLA in healthy donors. V gave up 3 bases and J gave up 6 bases; unmatched junction bases: 5. The CDR3 is 14 residues long. Germline V gene data show CDR1 as SGHAT and CDR2 as FQNNGV. The material sequenced was PBMCs. The clonotype comes from a man aged 35 to 55 in good health and CMV-seronegative. The chain recombines TRBV11-2 with TRBJ1-2; 9 bases fit TRBD1. The CDR3 DNA sequence: TGTGCCAGCAGCTTTACGGACAGGGGCAATGGCTACACCTTC. Translation: CASSFTDRGNGYTF.